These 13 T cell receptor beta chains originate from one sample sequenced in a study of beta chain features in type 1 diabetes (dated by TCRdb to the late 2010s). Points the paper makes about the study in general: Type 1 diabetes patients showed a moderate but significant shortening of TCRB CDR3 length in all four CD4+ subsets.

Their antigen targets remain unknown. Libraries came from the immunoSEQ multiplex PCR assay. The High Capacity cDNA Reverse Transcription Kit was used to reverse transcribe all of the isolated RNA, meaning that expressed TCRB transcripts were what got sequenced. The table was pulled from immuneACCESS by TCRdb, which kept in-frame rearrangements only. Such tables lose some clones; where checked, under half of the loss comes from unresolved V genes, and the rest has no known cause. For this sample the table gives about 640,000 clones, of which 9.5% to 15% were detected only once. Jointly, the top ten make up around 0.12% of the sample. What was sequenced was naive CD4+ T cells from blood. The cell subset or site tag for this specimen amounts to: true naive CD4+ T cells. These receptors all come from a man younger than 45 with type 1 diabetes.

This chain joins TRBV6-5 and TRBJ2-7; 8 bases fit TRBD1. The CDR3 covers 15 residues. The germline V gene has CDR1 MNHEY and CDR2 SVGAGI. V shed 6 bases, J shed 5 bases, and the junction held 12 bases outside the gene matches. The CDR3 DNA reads TGTGCCAGCAGCCGGGGGCAGGGGGCGTTTGACGAGCAGTACTTC. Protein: CASSRGQGAFDEQYF.

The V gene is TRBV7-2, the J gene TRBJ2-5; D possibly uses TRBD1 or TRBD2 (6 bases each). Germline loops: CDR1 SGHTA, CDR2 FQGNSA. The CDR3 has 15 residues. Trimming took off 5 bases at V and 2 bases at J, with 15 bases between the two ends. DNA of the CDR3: TGTGCCAGCAGCCCGGTCGGGGGCCGACAAGAGACCCAGTACTTC. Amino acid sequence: CASSPVGGRQETQYF. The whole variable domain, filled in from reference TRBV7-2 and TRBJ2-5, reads GAGVSQSPSNKVTEKGKDVELRCDPISGHTALYWYRQSLGQGLEFLIYFQGNSAPDKSGLPSDRFSAERTGGSVSTLTIQRTQQEDSAVYLCASSPVGGRQETQYFGPGTRLLVL.

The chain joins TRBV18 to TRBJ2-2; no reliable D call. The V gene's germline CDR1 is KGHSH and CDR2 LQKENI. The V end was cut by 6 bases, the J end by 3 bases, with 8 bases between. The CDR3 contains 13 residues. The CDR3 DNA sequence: TGTGCCAGCTCGCGGTCGGACACCGGGGAGCTGTTTTTT. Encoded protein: CASSRSDTGELFF.

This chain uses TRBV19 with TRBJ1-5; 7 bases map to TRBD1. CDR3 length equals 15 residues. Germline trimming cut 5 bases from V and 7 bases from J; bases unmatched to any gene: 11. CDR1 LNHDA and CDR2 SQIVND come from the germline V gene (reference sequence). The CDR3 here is CASSGKTGPGQPQHF. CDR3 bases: TGTGCCAGTAGTGGAAAGACAGGGCCGGGACAGCCCCAGCATTTT.

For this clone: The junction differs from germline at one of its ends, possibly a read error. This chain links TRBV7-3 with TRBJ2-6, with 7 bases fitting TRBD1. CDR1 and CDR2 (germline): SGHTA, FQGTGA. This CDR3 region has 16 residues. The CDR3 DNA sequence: TGTGCCAGCAGTTTAAACAGGGGCTCTGGGGCCAACGTCCTGACTTTC. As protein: CASSLNRGSGANVLTF.

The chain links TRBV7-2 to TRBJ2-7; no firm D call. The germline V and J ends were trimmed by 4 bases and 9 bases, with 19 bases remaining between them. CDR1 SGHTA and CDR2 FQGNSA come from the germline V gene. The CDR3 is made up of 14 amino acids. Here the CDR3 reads CASSWTLWEPGQYF. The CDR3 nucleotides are TGTGCCAGCAGCTGGACCTTATGGGAACCGGGGCAGTACTTC.

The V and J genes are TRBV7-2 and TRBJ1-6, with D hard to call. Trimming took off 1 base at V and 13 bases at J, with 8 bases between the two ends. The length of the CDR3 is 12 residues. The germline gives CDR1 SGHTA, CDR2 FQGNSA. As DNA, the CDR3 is TGTGCCAGCAGCTTAGTTGGGAGTCCCCTCCACTTT. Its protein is CASSLVGSPLHF.

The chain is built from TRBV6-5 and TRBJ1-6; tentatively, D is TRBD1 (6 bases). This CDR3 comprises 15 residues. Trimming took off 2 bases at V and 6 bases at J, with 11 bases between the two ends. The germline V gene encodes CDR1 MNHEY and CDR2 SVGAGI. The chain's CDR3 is CASSYGGDGNSPLHF. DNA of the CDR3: TGTGCCAGCAGTTACGGGGGCGACGGTAATTCACCCCTCCACTTT.

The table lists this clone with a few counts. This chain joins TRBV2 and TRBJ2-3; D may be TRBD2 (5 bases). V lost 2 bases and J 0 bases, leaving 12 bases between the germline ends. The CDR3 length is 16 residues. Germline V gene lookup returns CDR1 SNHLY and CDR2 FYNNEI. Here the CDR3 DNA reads TGTGCCAGCAGTGAAAGAGGGTCGCCGAGCACAGATACGCAGTATTTT. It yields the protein CASSERGSPSTDTQYF.

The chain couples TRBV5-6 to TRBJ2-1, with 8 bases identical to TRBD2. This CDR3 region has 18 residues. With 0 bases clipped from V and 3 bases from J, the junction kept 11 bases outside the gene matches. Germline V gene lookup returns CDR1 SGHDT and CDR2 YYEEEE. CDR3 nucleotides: TGTGCCAGCAGCTTGGTCAGTAGCGGGGAGATAAACTACAATGAGCAGTTCTTC. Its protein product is CASSLVSSGEINYNEQFF.

The CDR3 is CASSEEQGAVSPLHF. The CDR3 DNA sequence: TGTGCCAGCAGTGAAGAGCAGGGGGCGGTTTCACCCCTCCACTTT. The V call is TRBV2, the J call TRBJ1-6, with 8 bases that match TRBD1. The CDR3 sequence is 15 residues long. The ends lost 1 base at V and 9 bases at J; junction bases unmatched: 5. In germline, CDR1 is SNHLY, CDR2 FYNNEI.

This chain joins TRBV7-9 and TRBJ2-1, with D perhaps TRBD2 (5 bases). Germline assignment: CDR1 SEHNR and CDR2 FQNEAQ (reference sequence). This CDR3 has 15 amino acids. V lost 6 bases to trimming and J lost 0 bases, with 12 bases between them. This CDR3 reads CASSSPGSSYNEQFF. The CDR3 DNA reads TGTGCCAGCAGTTCACCTGGGAGCTCCTACAATGAGCAGTTCTTC.

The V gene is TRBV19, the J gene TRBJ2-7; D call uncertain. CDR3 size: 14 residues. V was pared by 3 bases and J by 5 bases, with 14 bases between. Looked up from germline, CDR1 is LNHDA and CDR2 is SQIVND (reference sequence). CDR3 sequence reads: CASSIGIQLHEQYF. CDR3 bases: TGTGCCAGTAGTATTGGGATCCAACTCCACGAGCAGTACTTC.